This entry lists 18 T cell receptor beta chains sequenced from one sample in a study of OX40 agonist ivuxolimab in advanced cancers. Profiling relied on immunoSEQ multiplex PCR, and the TCRdb table lists in-frame clones only, not all of them. There are more than 40,000 clones in the sample; 88% occur only once, and approximately 3.5% lies in the top ten. This specimen was CD4+ or CD8+ T cells sorted from blood, taken in a trial of the OX40 agonist ivuxolimab. Receptors were obtained from an adult with an advanced solid tumor such as melanoma, head and neck, liver or kidney cancer.

This chain uses TRBV6-1 with TRBJ2-3; TRBD2 aligns across 7 bases. CDR1 is MNHNS, CDR2 SASEGT, per germline. The junction had 2 bases not matched to a gene; V was cut back by 2 bases and J by 0 bases. The CDR3 spans 15 residues. The CDR3 nucleotides are TGTGCCAGCAGTGAAAAGCGGGGTAGCACAGATACGCAGTATTTT. It is translated as CASSEKRGSTDTQYF.

This chain joins TRBV2 and TRBJ1-1; D remains unclear. The CDR3 spans 13 residues. Trimming cost V 4 bases and J 2 bases, with 8 bases left between them. CDR1 SNHLY and CDR2 FYNNEI come from the germline V gene. The CDR3 loop reads CASSGLYNTEAFF. The CDR3 DNA follows: TGTGCCAGCAGTGGCCTGTATAACACTGAAGCTTTCTTT.

The V and J genes are TRBV7-9 and TRBJ2-3, with D uncertain. This CDR3 is built from 16 residues. V lost 1 base to trimming and J lost 0 bases, with 11 bases between them. Germline lookup yields CDR1 SEHNR and CDR2 FQNEAQ (reference sequence). The CDR3 bases are TGTGCCAGCAGCTTAGAAGGGTCAGGCAGCACAGATACGCAGTATTTT. Translation gives CASSLEGSGSTDTQYF.

The V and J genes are TRBV6-5 and TRBJ2-5; D is unresolved. The better agreement between TRBJ2-7 and the DNA end casts doubt on the J call. The CDR3 loop spans 11 amino acids. Per the germline V gene, CDR1 is MNHEY and CDR2 is SVGAGI. Here the CDR3 DNA reads TGTGCCAGCAGGGATCAGTACGAGCAGTACTTC. Translating it yields CASRDQYEQYF.

This clone appeared a single time. The chain carries TRBV6-5 and TRBJ2-2, with D possibly being TRBD1 (5 bases). Germline CDR1 reads MNHEY; CDR2 reads SVGAGI. V lost 2 bases to trimming and J lost 2 bases, with 9 bases between them. The CDR3 spans 15 residues. The CDR3 protein is CASSYGRANTGELFF. The CDR3 coding sequence is TGTGCCAGCAGTTACGGCAGGGCTAACACCGGGGAGCTGTTTTTT.

The V gene is TRBV28, the J gene TRBJ1-2, with a weak D call TRBD1 (6 bases). The germline V gene encodes CDR1 MDHEN and CDR2 SYDVKM. Trimming removed 5 bases from V and 2 bases from J, with 18 bases in between. The length of the CDR3 is 16 residues. This CDR3 is CASSDSSDSINYGYTF. CDR3 nucleotides: TGTGCCAGCAGTGACAGTTCGGACAGCATAAACTATGGCTACACCTTC.

The chain couples TRBV19 to TRBJ1-2; 7 bases line up with TRBD1. The CDR3 is 18 residues long. The J segment lost 7 bases and the V segment lost 5 bases, leaving 22 bases of the junction unmatched. From germline, CDR1 is LNHDA and CDR2 SQIVND (reference sequence). CDR3 amino acids: CASSPLKAGQPSRGGYTF. In DNA form, the CDR3 reads TGTGCCAGTAGTCCCCTCAAAGCGGGACAGCCCTCCCGGGGTGGCTACACCTTC.

V and J are TRBV4-1 and TRBJ2-5; unclear D gene. This CDR3 comprises 14 residues. Germline loops: CDR1 MGHRA, CDR2 YSYEKL. V shed 4 bases and J shed 4 bases, with 13 bases lying between them. CDR3 loop: CASSPLGEAETQYF. CDR3 in DNA: TGCGCCAGCAGCCCCCTAGGCGAGGCAGAGACCCAGTACTTC.

The gene calls are TRBV25-1 and TRBJ1-1; no clear D. V dropped 9 bases and J dropped 5 bases, with 16 bases sitting between them. The CDR3 is 13 residues long. The germline V gene has CDR1 MGHDK and CDR2 SYGVNS. The CDR3 sequence: CASRRGDETEAFF. The DNA for the CDR3 is TGTGCCAGTCGGCGGGGAGATGAGACTGAAGCTTTCTTT.

The chain has TRBV29-1 and TRBJ1-1; TRBD1 matches at 10 bases. V lost 6 bases, J lost 5 bases, and 3 bases stayed unmatched. Germline CDR1 is SQVTM and CDR2 is ANQGSEA. The CDR3 is made up of 12 amino acids. CDR3 sequence reads: CSVGDRGTEAFF. The CDR3 region has the DNA TGCAGCGTCGGGGACAGGGGTACTGAAGCTTTCTTT.

This clone was counted only a few times. V gene TRBV6-4 combines with J gene TRBJ2-1; TRBD2 aligns across 11 bases. This CDR3 has 15 amino acids. The germline gives CDR1 MRHNA, CDR2 SNTAGT. The J segment lost 5 bases and the V segment lost 6 bases, leaving 6 bases of the junction unmatched. CDR3 sequence: CASSKGLADNNEQFF. The CDR3 region has the DNA TGTGCCAGCAGCAAGGGACTAGCGGATAACAATGAGCAGTTCTTC.

The chain uses TRBV5-1 and TRBJ1-1; D not resolved. Trimming shortened V by 4 bases and J by 1 base, and 8 bases separated the two germline ends. Germline V gene lookup returns CDR1 SGHRS and CDR2 YFSETQ. The CDR3 loop spans 13 amino acids. This chain's CDR3 is CASSHSKNTEAFF. Here the CDR3 DNA reads TGCGCCAGCAGCCACTCCAAGAACACTGAAGCTTTCTTT.

V usage is TRBV28 and J usage is TRBJ2-5; TRBD1 might be the D (6 bases). The J call could be wrong; TRBJ2-7 is a better fit for the DNA end. The CDR3 runs to 16 residues. The germline CDR1 and CDR2 sequences are MDHEN and SYDVKM. The CDR3 sequence: CASSPHGGGRIYEQYF. CDR3 nucleotides: TGTGCCAGCAGTCCCCATGGGGGCGGAAGGATTTACGAGCAGTACTTC.

This clone was observed once. The V call is TRBV6-6, the J call TRBJ2-3; D tentatively fits TRBD1 or TRBD2 (5 bases each). The CDR3 totals 15 residues. The germline gives CDR1 MNHNY, CDR2 SVGAGI (reference sequence). The V gene lost 6 bases and the J gene lost 4 bases, with 17 bases spanning the gap. CDR3 nucleotide sequence: TGTGCCAGCAGGCTTGAGGGCAGGGAAGCAGATACGCAGTATTTT. Its translation: CASRLEGREADTQYF.

This sequence joins TRBV18 and TRBJ1-3, with TRBD1 matching 9 bases. Looked up from germline, CDR1 is KGHSH and CDR2 is LQKENI. The length of the CDR3 is 17 residues. The ends lost 4 bases at V and 0 bases at J; junction bases unmatched: 7. The CDR3 loop is CASSLRQGGSSGNTIYF. The CDR3 DNA sequence: TGTGCCAGCTCACTACGACAGGGGGGAAGCTCTGGAAACACCATATATTTT.

V gene TRBV7-9 combines with J gene TRBJ2-3; D uncertain. V was shortened by 2 bases and J by 0 bases, with 9 bases between the two germline ends. The CDR3 covers 15 residues. Germline loops: CDR1 SEHNR, CDR2 FQNEAQ (reference sequence). The CDR3 DNA reads as TGTGCCAGCAGCTTATTGGGCAGTAGCACAGATACGCAGTATTTT. Translating gives CASSLLGSSTDTQYF. The whole variable domain, remainder taken from reference TRBV7-9 and TRBJ2-3, is DTGVSQNPRHKITKRGQNVTFRCDPISEHNRLYWYRQTLGQGPEFLTYFQNEAQLEKSRLLSDRFSAERPKGSFSTLEIQRTEQGDSAMYLCASSLLGSSTDTQYFGPGTRLTVL.

A note on this clone: This sample also contains other DNA sequences that code for the same CDR3. The chain combines TRBV5-6 with TRBJ1-1; D remains ambiguous. CDR3 length equals 12 residues. Germline-derived CDR1 and CDR2 are SGHDT and YYEEEE. V was trimmed by 2 bases and J by 4 bases, leaving 6 bases between them. Here the CDR3 DNA reads TGTGCCAGCAGCTTACGGGGCACTGAAGCTTTCTTT. Its translation: CASSLRGTEAFF.

This clone appeared a few times. This chain uses TRBV15 with TRBJ2-1, with 9 bases fitting TRBD1. With 0 bases clipped from V and 7 bases from J, the junction kept 7 bases outside the gene matches. The CDR3 is made up of 16 amino acids. Germline CDR1 is LNHNV and CDR2 is YYDKDF (reference sequence). The DNA for the CDR3 is TGTGCCACCAGCAGAGATACAGGGGGCGGAATTAATGAGCAGTTCTTC. This gives the protein CATSRDTGGGINEQFF.